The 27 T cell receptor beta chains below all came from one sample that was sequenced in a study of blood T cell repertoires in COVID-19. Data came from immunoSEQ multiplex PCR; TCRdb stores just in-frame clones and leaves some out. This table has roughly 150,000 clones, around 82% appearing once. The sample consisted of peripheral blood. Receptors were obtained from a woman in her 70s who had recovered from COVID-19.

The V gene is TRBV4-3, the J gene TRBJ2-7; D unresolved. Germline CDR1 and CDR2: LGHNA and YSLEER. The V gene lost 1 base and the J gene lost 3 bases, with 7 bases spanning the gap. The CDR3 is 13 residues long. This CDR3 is CASSQVGFYEQYF. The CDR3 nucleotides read TGCGCCAGCAGCCAAGTGGGCTTCTACGAGCAGTACTTC.

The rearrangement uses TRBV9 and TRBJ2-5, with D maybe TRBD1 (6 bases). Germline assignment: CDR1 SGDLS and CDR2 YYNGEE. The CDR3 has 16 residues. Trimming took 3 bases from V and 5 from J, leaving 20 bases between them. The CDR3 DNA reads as TGTGCCAGCAGCGGATCCCCAGCAGGGGCCGGGGAGACCCAGTACTTC. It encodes CASSGSPAGAGETQYF.

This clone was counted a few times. CDR3 sequence reads: CASSSDSHNEQFF. The CDR3 DNA reads as TGTGCCAGCAGTTCGGATAGCCACAATGAGCAGTTCTTC. The V and J genes are TRBV12-3 or TRBV12-4 and TRBJ2-1; D uncertain. CDR3 size: 13 residues. V lost 4 bases and J 5 bases, leaving 9 bases between the germline ends.

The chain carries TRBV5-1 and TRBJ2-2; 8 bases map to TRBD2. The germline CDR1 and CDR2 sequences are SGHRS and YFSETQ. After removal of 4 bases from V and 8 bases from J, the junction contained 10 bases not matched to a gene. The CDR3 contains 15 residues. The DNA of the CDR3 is TGCGCCAGCAGCCCCGACAGACCTAGCGGGGGGGAGCTGTTTTTT. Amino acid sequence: CASSPDRPSGGELFF.

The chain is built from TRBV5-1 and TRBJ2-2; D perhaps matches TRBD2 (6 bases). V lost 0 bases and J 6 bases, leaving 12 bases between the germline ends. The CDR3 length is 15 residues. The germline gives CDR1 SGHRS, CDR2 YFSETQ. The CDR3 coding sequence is TGCGCCAGCAGCTTGGAAGTGGGCGGGGCCGGGGAGCTGTTTTTT. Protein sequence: CASSLEVGGAGELFF.

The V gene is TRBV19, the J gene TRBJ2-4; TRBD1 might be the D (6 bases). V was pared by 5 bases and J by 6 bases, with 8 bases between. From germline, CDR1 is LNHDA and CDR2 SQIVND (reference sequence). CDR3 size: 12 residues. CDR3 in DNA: TGTGCCAGTAGTCACAGGGCAAACATTCAGTACTTC. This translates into CASSHRANIQYF.

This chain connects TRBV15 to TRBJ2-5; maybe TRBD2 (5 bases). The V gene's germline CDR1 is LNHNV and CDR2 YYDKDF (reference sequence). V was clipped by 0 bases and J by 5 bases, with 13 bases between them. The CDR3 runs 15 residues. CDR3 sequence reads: CATSRDGRVTETQYF. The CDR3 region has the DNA TGTGCCACCAGCAGAGATGGGCGGGTAACGGAGACCCAGTACTTC.

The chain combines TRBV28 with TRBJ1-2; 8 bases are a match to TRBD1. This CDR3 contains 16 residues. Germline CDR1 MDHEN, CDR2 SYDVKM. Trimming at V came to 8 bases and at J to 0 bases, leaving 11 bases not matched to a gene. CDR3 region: CASGVRQGAANYGYTF. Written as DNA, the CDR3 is TGTGCCAGCGGGGTCCGCCAGGGGGCGGCTAACTATGGCTACACCTTC.

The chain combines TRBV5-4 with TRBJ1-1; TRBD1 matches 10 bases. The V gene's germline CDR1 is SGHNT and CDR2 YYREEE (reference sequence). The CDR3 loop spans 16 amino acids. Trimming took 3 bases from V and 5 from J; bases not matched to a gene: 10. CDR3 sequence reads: CASSSKTGGGRTEAFF. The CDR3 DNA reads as TGTGCCAGCAGCTCCAAGACAGGGGGCGGCCGAACTGAAGCTTTCTTT.

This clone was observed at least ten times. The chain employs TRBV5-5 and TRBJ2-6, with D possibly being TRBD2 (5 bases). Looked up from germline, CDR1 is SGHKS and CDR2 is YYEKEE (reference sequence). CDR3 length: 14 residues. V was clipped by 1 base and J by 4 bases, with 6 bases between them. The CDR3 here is CASSLWEGANVLTF. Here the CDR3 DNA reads TGTGCCAGCAGCTTGTGGGAGGGGGCCAACGTCCTGACTTTC.

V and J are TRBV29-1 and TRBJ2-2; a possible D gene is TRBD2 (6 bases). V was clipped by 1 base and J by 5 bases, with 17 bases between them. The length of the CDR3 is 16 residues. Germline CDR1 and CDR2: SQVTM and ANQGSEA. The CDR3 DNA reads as TGCAGCGTTGAAGTTCGGAGGGGTTCGGTTACCGGGGAGCTGTTTTTT. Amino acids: CSVEVRRGSVTGELFF.

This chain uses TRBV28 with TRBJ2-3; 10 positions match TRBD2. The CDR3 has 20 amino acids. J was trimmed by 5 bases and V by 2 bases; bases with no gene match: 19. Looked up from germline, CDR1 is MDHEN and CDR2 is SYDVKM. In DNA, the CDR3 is TGTGCCAGCAGTTTAGTTGGTGGGGCTAGCGGGAGATGGAGGGGAGATACGCAGTATTTT. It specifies CASSLVGGASGRWRGDTQYF.

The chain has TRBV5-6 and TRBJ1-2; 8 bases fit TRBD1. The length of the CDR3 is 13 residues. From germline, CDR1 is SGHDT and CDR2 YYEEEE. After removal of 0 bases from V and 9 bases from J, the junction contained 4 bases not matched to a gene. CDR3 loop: CASSLVQGGSYTF. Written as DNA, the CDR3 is TGTGCCAGCAGCTTGGTACAGGGGGGTAGCTACACCTTC.

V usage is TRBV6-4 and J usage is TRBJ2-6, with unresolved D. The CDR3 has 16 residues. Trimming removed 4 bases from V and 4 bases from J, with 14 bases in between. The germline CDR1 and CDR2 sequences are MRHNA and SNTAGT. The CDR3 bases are TGTGCCAGCAGTGCCTCAATGGTGGCCGGGGCCAACGTCCTGACTTTC. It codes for CASSASMVAGANVLTF.

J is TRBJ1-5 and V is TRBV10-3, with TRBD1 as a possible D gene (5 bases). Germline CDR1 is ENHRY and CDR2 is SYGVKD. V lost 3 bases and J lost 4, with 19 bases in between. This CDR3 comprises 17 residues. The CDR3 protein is CAISDPAGRGGNQPQHF. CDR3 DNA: TGTGCCATCAGTGACCCTGCGGGACGGGGAGGGAATCAGCCCCAGCATTTT.

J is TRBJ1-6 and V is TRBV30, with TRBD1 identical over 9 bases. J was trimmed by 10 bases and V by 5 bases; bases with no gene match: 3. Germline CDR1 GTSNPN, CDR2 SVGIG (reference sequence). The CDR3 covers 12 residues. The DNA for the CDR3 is TGTGCCTGGGGACAGGGGCGCTCACCCCTCCACTTT. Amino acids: CAWGQGRSPLHF.

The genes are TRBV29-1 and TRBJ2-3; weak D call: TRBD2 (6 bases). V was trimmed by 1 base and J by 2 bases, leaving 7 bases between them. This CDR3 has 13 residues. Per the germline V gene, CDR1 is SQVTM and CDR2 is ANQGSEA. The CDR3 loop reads CSVEGTNTDTQYF. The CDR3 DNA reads TGCAGCGTTGAAGGGACTAACACAGATACGCAGTATTTT.

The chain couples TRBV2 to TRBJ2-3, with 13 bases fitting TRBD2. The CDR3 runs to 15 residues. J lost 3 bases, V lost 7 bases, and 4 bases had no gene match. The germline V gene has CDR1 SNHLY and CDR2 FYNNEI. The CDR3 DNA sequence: TGTGCCAGCACCCAACTAGCGGGGGGGACAGATACGCAGTATTTT. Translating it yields CASTQLAGGTDTQYF.

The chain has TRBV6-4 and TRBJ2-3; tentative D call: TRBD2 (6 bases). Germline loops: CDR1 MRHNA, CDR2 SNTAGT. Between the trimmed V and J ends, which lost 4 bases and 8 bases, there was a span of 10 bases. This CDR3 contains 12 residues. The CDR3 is CASSAPGGTQYF. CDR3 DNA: TGTGCCAGCAGTGCCCCCGGGGGTACGCAGTATTTT.

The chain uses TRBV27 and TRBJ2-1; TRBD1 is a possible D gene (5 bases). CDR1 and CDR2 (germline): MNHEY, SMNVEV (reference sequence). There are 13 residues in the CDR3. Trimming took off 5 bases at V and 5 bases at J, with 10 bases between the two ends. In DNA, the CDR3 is TGTGCCAGCAGTCAGGGATCTCACAATGAGCAGTTCTTC. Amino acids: CASSQGSHNEQFF.

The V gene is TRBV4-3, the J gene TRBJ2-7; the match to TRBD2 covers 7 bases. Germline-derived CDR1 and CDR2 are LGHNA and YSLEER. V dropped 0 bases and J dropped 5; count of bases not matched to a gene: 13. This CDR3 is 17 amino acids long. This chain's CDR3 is CASSQELWGEGLHEQYF. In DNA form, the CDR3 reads TGCGCCAGCAGCCAAGAACTATGGGGGGAGGGCCTCCACGAGCAGTACTTC.

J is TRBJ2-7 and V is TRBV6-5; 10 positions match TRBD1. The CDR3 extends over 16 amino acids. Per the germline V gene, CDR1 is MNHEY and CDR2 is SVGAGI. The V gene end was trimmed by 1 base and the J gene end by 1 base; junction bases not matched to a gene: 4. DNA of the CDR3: TGTGCCAGCAGTTACTTACCGGGACAGGGGTCCTACGAGCAGTACTTC. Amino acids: CASSYLPGQGSYEQYF.

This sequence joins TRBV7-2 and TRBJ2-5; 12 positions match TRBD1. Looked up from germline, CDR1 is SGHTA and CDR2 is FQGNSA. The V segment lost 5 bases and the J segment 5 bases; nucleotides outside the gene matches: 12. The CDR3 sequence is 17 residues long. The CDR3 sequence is CASSPWGTGGVGETQYF. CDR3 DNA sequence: TGTGCCAGCAGCCCATGGGGGACAGGGGGCGTGGGGGAGACCCAGTACTTC. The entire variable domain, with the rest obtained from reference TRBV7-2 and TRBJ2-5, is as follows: GAGVSQSPSNKVTEKGKDVELRCDPISGHTALYWYRQSLGQGLEFLIYFQGNSAPDKSGLPSDRFSAERTGGSVSTLTIQRTQQEDSAVYLCASSPWGTGGVGETQYFGPGTRLLVL.

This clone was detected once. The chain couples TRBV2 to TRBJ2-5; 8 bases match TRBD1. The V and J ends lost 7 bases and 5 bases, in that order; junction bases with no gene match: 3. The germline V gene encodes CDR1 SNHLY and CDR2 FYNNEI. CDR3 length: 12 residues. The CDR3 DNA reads TGTGCCAGCAATGACAGGGGCGAGACCCAGTACTTC. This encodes CASNDRGETQYF.

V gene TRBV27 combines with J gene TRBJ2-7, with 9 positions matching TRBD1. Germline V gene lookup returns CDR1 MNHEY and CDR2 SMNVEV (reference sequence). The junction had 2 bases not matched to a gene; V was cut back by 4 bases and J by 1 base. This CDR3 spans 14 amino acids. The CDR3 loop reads CASSWTGASYEQYF. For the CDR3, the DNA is TGTGCCAGCAGTTGGACAGGGGCGTCCTACGAGCAGTACTTC.

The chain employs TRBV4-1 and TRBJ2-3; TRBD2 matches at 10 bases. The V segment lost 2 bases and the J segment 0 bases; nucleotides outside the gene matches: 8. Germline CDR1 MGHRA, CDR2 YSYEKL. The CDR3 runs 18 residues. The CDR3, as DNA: TGCGCCAGCAGCCAAAAAGGCCTAGCGGGGGCTAGCACAGATACGCAGTATTTT. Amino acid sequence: CASSQKGLAGASTDTQYF.

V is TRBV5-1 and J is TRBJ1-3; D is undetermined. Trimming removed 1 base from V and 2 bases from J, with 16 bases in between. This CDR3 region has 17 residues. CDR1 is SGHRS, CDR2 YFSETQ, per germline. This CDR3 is CASSLRGSPVAGNTIYF. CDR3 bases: TGCGCCAGCAGCTTGCGAGGCAGTCCGGTAGCTGGAAACACCATATATTTT.